This TCR beta chain was found in a study of cytomegalovirus exposure and HLA in healthy donors. Study-wide results and caveats: A cluster of highly shared sequence variants was likely a sequencing artifact. A missense variant in DCLRE1C was later tied to TCR beta V- and J-gene trimming.

This clone was counted only a few times. Its antigen is still unknown. With 60 Vbeta and 13 Jbeta primers, the PCR was carried out. Method: immunoSEQ multiplex PCR; TCRdb's copy keeps in-frame clones and lacks some. The sample lists roughly 150,000 clones, around 63% occurring once. Sequencing used PBMCs. This TCR was sampled from a human donor in good health.

The CDR3 nucleotides read TGTGCCAGCAGTTTAGGGACAGACGCTAATCAGCCCCAGCATTTT. Residues: CASSLGTDANQPQHF. The rearrangement uses TRBV28 and TRBJ1-5, with TRBD1 matching over 7 bases. V lost 2 bases to trimming and J lost 4 bases; unmatched junction nucleotides: 5. The germline gives CDR1 MDHEN, CDR2 SYDVKM. The CDR3 runs 15 residues.